Listed below are T cell receptor beta chains from one sample, sequenced in a study of breast tumors, draining lymph nodes, adjacent tissues. TCRdb re-analysed the multiplex PCR reads in MiXCR, keeping a single row per CDR3 protein. The top ten hold around 6% of the sample, which has some 110,000 distinct CDR3 sequences, under 40% seen once. Sequenced material: axillary lymph node tissue. These TCRs come from a female donor with breast cancer. Some clones in this sample may be carry-over from other donors' samples. Each CDR3 is given with its conserved first and last residue. D genes are given only for firm matches. Clone size is given for some rows only: seen once, a few or many times, or a class if the clone is expanded.

V gene	clone size	D gene	J gene	CDR3 DNA	CDR3 protein
TRBV20-1	once	TRBD2	TRBJ2-7	TGCAGTGCTAGTCTAGCGGGGGGCCCCCGGGACTTC	CSASLAGGPRDF
TRBV7-9	many	NA	TRBJ1-4	TGTGCCAGCAGCGAAATGGCGGGTGAAAAACTGTTTTTT	CASSEMAGEKLFF
TRBV19	few	NA	TRBJ1-1	TGTGCCAGTAGTATTGGGGAGAACACTGAAGCTTTCTTT	CASSIGENTEAFF
TRBV18	many	TRBD2	TRBJ2-1	TGTGCCAGCGAGTCGGAGCGGGAGCCCTACAATGAGCAGTTCTTC	CASESEREPYNEQFF
TRBV7-9	many	NA	TRBJ1-2	TGTGCCAGCAGCCACGTGGACGGATTCTACTATGGCTACACCTTC	CASSHVDGFYYGYTF
TRBV11-2	many	TRBD2	TRBJ2-1	TGTGCCAGCAGCTTACCGAGACTAGCGCTTATCAATGAGCAGTTCTTC	CASSLPRLALINEQFF
TRBV18	once	NA	TRBJ2-3	TGTGCCAGCTCACTGTGGGCAGGGCACACAGATACGCAGTATTTT	CASSLWAGHTDTQYF
TRBV10-1	many	TRBD2	TRBJ2-5	TGCGCCAGCAGTATCACTAGCGGCCAACAAGAGACCCAGTACTTC	CASSITSGQQETQYF
TRBV6-2/TRBV6-3	many	NA	TRBJ1-5	TGTGCCAGCGAGGCGGGGAGGGGACCCCAGCATTTT	CASEAGRGPQHF
TRBV7-2	NA	NA	TRBJ1-2	TGTGCCAGCAGCTTAGACAGTCGCCCGGTTACGAAGGGCCACACCTTC	CASSLDSRPVTKGHTF
TRBV9	many	TRBD1	TRBJ1-5	TGTGCCAGCAGCGTTGGGACAGGCTCAAATCAGCCCCAGCATTTT	CASSVGTGSNQPQHF
TRBV20-1	many	NA	TRBJ2-3	TGCAGTGCTAGAGAACCTACAGGGTCCGCCACAGATACGCAGTATTTT	CSAREPTGSATDTQYF
TRBV5-1	NA	TRBD2	TRBJ2-7	TGCGCCAGCAGCTTGGAGGTTAGCGGGTCCTACGAGCAGTACTTC	CASSLEVSGSYEQYF
TRBV10-3	NA	TRBD1	TRBJ2-3	TGTGCCATCGGCGACCCCGGACAGGGCAACACAGGTACGCAGTATTTT	CAIGDPGQGNTGTQYF
TRBV12-5	NA	NA	TRBJ1-1	TGTGCTAGTGCCTTAACGGGGATGAACACTGAAGCTTTCTTT	CASALTGMNTEAFF
TRBV20-1	many	NA	TRBJ2-3	TGCAGTGCTAGAGTACCCACAGGGTCTAGCACAGATACGCAGTATTTT	CSARVPTGSSTDTQYF
TRBV5-1	many	TRBD2	TRBJ2-2	TGCGCCAGCAGCACTAGCGACACCGGGGAGCTGTTTTTT	CASSTSDTGELFF
TRBV7-2	many	TRBD2	TRBJ2-5	TGTGCCAGCAGCTCAATCGGACTAGCGGAAGAGACCCAGTACTTC	CASSSIGLAEETQYF
TRBV6-5	many	NA	TRBJ1-2	TGTGCCAGCAGACCCAATCCGGGAAGACATTTTCCTCGGGACTATGGCTACACCTTC	CASRPNPGRHFPRDYGYTF
TRBV6-5	many	TRBD1	TRBJ1-2	TGTGCCAGCAGTTACGGGACAGGGGTTTACTATGGCTACACCTTC	CASSYGTGVYYGYTF
TRBV7-9	NA	NA	TRBJ2-6	TGTGCCAGCAGCGAAGGACAGCCGTCTGGGGCCAACGTCCTGACTTTC	CASSEGQPSGANVLTF
TRBV7-7	many	TRBD2	TRBJ2-3	TGTGCTAGCAGCTCTAGCGGGGGGGCAGCAGATACGCAGTATTTT	CASSSSGGAADTQYF
TRBV4-1	many	TRBD1	TRBJ2-7	TGCGCCAGCAGCCAGGCTTACAGGGGCTACGAGCAGTACTTC	CASSQAYRGYEQYF
TRBV2	many	TRBD2	TRBJ2-1	TGTGCCAGCAGGCCTGTTGGACTAGCGGGGGACCCGCGTTTCTCCTACAATGAGCAGTTCTTC	CASRPVGLAGDPRFSYNEQFF
TRBV7-2	many	TRBD1	TRBJ1-6	TGTGCCAGCAGCACCTCGGACAGGGCCTACTTTCCCCTCCACTTT	CASSTSDRAYFPLHF